A few counts support the clone carrying this T cell receptor beta chain. Antigen: not known. This sample was included in a study of T cells after posttransplantation cyclophosphamide. Assay: immunoSEQ multiplex PCR; the TCRdb copy retains only in-frame clones and omits some. The sample contains tens of thousands of clones, none occurring once; 2% to 3% lies in the top ten. Germline V gene data show CDR1 as SNHLY and CDR2 as FYNNEI. This CDR3 region has 15 residues. V shed 7 bases and J shed 4 bases, with 19 bases lying between them. Overall study results and limits: Later blood repertoires were often dominated by clones from the donor CD8+ memory compartment. Blood and skin or GI T cell repertoires showed limited TRB overlap.

The V call is TRBV2, the J call TRBJ1-2, with a tentative D call TRBD1 (6 bases). The clonotype comes from a man in his forties in good health, CMV-negative, and a related stem cell transplant donor. The sample consisted of PBMCs. Written as DNA, the CDR3 is TGTGCCAGCACTACACAGGGCGCAACAGCCTATGGCTACACCTTC. Protein: CASTTQGATAYGYTF.